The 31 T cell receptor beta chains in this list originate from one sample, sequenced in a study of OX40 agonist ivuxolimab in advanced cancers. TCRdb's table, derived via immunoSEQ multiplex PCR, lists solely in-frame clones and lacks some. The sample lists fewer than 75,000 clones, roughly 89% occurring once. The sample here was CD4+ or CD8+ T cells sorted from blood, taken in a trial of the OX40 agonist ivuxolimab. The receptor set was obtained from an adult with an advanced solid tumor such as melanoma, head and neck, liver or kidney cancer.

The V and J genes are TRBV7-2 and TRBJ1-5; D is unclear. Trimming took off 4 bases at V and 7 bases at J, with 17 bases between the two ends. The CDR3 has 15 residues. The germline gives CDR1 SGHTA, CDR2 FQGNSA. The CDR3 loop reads CASSSESLRGQPQHF. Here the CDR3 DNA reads TGTGCCAGCAGCTCAGAGTCGCTCCGAGGGCAGCCCCAGCATTTT.

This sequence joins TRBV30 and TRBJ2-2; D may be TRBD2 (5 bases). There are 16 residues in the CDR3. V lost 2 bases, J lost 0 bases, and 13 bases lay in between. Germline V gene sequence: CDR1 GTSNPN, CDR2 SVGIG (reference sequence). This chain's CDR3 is CAWSPSVLANTGELFF. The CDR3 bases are TGTGCCTGGAGTCCCTCCGTACTAGCGAACACCGGGGAGCTGTTTTTT. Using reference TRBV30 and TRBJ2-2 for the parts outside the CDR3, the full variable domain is SQTIHQWPATLVQPVGSPLSLECTVEGTSNPNLYWYRQAAGRGLQLLFYSVGIGQISSEVPQNLSASRPQDRQFILSSKKLLLSDSGFYLCAWSPSVLANTGELFFGEGSRLTVL.

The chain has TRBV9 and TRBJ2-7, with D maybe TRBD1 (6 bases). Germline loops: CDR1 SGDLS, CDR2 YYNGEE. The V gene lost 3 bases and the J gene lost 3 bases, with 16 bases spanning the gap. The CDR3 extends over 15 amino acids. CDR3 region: CASSARPGQIYEQYF. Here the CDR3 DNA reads TGTGCCAGCAGCGCGCGACCGGGACAAATCTACGAGCAGTACTTC.

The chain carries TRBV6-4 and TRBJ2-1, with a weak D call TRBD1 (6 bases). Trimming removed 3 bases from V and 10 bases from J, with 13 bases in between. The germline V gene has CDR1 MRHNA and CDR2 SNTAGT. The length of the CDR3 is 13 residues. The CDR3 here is CASSEPQGQEQFF. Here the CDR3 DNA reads TGTGCCAGCAGTGAACCGCAGGGACAAGAGCAGTTCTTC.

The CDR3 region is CSVEAVTEAFF. CDR3 bases: TGCAGCGTTGAGGCTGTCACTGAAGCTTTCTTT. The V call is TRBV29-1, the J call TRBJ1-1; no clear D gene. V was cut by 3 bases and J by 4 bases, with 6 bases left in between. CDR3 length equals 11 residues. Germline values: CDR1 SQVTM, CDR2 ANQGSEA.

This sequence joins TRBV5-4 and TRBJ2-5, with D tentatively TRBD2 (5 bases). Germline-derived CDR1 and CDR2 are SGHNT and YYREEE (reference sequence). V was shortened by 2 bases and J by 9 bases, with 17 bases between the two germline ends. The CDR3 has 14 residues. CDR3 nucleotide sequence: TGTGCCAGCAGCTTTCGAGGCTCTCGGGGAGCCCAGTACTTC. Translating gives CASSFRGSRGAQYF.

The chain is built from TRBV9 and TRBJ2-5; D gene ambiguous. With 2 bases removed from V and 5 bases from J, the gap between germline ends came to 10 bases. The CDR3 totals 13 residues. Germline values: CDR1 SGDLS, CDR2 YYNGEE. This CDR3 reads CASSVDPMETQYF. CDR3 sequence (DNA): TGTGCCAGCAGCGTGGACCCGATGGAGACCCAGTACTTC.

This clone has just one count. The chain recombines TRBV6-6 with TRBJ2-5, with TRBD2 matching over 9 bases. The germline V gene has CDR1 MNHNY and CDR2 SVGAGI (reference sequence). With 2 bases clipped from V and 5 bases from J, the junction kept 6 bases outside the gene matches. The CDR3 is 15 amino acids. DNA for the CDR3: TGTGCCAGCAGTTACGTCCTAGCGGGATGGGAGACCCAGTACTTC. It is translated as CASSYVLAGWETQYF.

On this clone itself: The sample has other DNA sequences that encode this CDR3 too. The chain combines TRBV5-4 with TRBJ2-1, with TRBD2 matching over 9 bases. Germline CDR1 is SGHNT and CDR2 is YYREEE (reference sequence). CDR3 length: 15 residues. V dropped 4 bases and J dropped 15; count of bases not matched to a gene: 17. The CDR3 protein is CASSTGRGSGTSLFF. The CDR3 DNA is TGTGCCAGCAGCACCGGACGGGGCTCCGGGACTAGCCTGTTCTTC. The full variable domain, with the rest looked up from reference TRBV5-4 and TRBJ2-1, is ETGVTQSPTHLIKTRGQQVTLRCSSQSGHNTVSWYQQALGQGPQFIFQYYREEENGRGNFPPRFSGLQFPNYSSELNVNALELDDSALYLCASSTGRGSGTSLFFGPGTRLTVL.

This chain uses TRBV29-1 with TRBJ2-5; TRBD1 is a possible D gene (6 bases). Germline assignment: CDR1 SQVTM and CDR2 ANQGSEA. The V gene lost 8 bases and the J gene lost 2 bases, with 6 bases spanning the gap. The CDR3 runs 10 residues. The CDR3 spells CSTGQETQYF. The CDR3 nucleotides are TGCAGCACAGGGCAAGAGACCCAGTACTTC. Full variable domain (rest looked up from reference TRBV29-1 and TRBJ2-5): SAVISQKPSRDICQRGTSLTIQCQVDSQVTMMFWYRQQPGQSLTLIATANQGSEATYESGFVIDKFPISRPNLTFSTLTVSNMSPEDSSIYLCSTGQETQYFGPGTRLLVL.

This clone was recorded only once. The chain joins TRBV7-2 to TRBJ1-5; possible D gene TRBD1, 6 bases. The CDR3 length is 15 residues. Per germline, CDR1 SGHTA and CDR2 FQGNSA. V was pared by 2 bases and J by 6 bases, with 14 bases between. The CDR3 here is CASSLSGTGFQPQHF. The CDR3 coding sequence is TGTGCCAGCAGCTTAAGCGGCACAGGGTTTCAGCCCCAGCATTTT.

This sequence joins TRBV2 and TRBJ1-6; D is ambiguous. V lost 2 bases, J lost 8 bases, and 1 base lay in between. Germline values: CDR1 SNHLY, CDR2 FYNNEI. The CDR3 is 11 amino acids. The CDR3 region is CASSEYSPLHF. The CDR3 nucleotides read TGTGCCAGCAGTGAATATTCACCCCTCCACTTT.

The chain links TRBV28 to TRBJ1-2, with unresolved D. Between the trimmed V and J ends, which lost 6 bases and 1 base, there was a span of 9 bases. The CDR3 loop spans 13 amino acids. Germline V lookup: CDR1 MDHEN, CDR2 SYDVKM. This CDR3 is CASRLAGNYGYTF. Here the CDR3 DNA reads TGTGCCAGCAGGTTGGCGGGTAACTATGGCTACACCTTC.

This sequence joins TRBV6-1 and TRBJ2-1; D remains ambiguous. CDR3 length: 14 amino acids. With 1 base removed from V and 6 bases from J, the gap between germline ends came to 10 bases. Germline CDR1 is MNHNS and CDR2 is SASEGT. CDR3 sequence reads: CASSEVRTANEQFF. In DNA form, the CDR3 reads TGTGCCAGCAGTGAAGTAAGGACGGCCAATGAGCAGTTCTTC.

CDR3: CASSEGLAGDYWSSYNEQFF. The DNA for the CDR3 is TGTGCCAGCAGTGAAGGGCTAGCGGGAGATTATTGGAGCTCCTACAATGAGCAGTTCTTC. The chain carries TRBV2 and TRBJ2-1, with TRBD2 matching 10 bases. After removal of 1 base from V and 0 bases from J, the junction contained 12 bases not matched to a gene. CDR3 length: 20 residues. Germline V gene sequence: CDR1 SNHLY, CDR2 FYNNEI.

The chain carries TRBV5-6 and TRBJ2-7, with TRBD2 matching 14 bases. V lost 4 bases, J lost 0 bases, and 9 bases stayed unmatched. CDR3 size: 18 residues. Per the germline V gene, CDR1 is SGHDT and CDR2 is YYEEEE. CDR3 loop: CASSAGLAGDSLSYEQYF. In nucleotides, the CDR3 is TGTGCCAGCAGCGCGGGACTAGCGGGGGACTCCCTCTCCTACGAGCAGTACTTC. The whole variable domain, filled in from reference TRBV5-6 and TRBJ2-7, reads DAGVTQSPTHLIKTRGQQVTLRCSPKSGHDTVSWYQQALGQGPQFIFQYYEEEERQRGNFPDRFSGHQFPNYSSELNVNALLLGDSALYLCASSAGLAGDSLSYEQYFGPGTRLTVT.

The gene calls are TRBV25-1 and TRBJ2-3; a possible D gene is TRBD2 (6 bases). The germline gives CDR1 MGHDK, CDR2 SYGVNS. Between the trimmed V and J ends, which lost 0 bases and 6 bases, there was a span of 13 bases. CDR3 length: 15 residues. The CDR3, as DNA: TGTGCCAGCAGTGAATATGGGGGGACTCAGGATACGCAGTATTTT. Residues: CASSEYGGTQDTQYF.

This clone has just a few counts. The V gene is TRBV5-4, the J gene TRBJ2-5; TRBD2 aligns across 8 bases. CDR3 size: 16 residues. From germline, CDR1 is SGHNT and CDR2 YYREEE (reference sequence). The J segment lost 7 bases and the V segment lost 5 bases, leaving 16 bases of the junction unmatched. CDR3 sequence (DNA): TGTGCCAGCAGTTATACGGGACTAGTTTCAGGAGGGACCCAGTACTTC. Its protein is CASSYTGLVSGGTQYF.

CDR3 amino acids: CASRGGSSYNEQFF. The CDR3, as DNA: TGTGCCAGTAGAGGCGGAAGCTCCTACAATGAGCAGTTCTTC. The chain carries TRBV19 and TRBJ2-1; D remains unclear. The V gene's germline CDR1 is LNHDA and CDR2 SQIVND (reference sequence). This CDR3 spans 14 amino acids. V was clipped by 6 bases and J by 0 bases, with 9 bases between them.

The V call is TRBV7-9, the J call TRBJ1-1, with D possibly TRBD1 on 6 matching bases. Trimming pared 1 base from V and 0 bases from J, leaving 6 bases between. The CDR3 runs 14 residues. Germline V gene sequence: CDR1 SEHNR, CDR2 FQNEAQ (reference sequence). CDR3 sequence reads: CASSLGGLNTEAFF. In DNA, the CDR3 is TGTGCCAGCAGCTTAGGGGGGCTGAACACTGAAGCTTTCTTT.

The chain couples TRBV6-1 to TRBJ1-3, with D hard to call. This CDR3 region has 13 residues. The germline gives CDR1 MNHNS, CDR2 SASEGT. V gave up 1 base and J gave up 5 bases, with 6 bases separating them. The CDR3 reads CASSEDRRNTIYF. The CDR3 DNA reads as TGTGCCAGCAGTGAAGACCGGAGAAACACCATATATTTT.

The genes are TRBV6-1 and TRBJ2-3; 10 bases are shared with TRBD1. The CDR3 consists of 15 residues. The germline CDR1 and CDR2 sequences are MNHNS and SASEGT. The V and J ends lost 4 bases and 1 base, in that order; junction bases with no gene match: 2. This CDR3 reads CASSGGQGGTDTQYF. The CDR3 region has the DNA TGTGCCAGCAGTGGAGGACAGGGGGGCACAGATACGCAGTATTTT.

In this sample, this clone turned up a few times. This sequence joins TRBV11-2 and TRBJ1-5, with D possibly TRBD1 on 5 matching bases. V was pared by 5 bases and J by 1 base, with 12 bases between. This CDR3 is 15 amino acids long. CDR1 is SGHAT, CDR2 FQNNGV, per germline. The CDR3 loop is CASSPGPSSNQPQHF. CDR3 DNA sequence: TGTGCCAGCAGCCCAGGGCCGAGCAGCAATCAGCCCCAGCATTTT.

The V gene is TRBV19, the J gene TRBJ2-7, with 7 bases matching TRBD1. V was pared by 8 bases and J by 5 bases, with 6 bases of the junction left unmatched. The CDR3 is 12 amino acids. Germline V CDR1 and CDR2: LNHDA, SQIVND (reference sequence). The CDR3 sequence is CASEDRAHEQYF. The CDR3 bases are TGTGCCAGTGAAGACAGGGCCCACGAGCAGTACTTC.

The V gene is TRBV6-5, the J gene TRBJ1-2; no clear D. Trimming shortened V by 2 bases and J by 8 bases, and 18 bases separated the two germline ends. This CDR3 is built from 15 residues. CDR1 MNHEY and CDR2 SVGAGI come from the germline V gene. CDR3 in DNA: TGTGCCAGCAGTTACGATCCATGGGGAAGGGAGGGCTACACCTTC. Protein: CASSYDPWGREGYTF.

CDR3 sequence reads: CGTTIGNQPQHF. In DNA, the CDR3 is TGTGGCACCACAATCGGCAATCAGCCCCAGCATTTT. The chain is built from TRBV6-1 and TRBJ1-5; no definite D call. CDR1 MNHNS and CDR2 SASEGT come from the germline V gene. The CDR3 consists of 12 residues.

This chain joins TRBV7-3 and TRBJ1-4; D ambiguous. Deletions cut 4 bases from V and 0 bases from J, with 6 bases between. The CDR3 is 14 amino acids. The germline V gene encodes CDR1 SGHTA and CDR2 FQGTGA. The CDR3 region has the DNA TGTGCCAGCAGCTCGACACCAACTAATGAAAAACTGTTTTTT. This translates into CASSSTPTNEKLFF.

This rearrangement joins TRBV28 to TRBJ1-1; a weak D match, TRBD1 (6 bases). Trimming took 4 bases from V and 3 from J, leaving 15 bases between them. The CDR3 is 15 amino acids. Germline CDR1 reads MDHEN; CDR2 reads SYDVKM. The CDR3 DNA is TGTGCCAGCAGTTCCCCACAGGGTAGGGACACTGAAGCTTTCTTT. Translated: CASSSPQGRDTEAFF.

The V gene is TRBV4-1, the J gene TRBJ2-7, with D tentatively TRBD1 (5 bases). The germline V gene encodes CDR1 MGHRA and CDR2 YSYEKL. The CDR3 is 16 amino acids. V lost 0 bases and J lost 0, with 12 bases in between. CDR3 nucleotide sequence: TGCGCCAGCAGCCAAGATCCAGGGCCCCTCTCCTACGAGCAGTACTTC. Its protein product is CASSQDPGPLSYEQYF.

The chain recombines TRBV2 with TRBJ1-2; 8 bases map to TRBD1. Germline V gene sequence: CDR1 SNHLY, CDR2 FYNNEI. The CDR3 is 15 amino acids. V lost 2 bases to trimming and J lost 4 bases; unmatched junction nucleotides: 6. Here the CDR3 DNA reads TGTGCCAGCAGTGAATCGGACAGGGCCTTCTATGGCTACACCTTC. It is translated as CASSESDRAFYGYTF.

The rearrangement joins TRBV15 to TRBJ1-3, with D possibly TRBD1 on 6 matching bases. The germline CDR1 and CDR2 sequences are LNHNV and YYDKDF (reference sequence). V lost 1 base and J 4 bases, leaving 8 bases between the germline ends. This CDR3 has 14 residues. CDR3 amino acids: CATSRAGVGNTIYF. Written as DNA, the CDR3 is TGTGCCACCAGCAGAGCAGGGGTGGGAAACACCATATATTTT.